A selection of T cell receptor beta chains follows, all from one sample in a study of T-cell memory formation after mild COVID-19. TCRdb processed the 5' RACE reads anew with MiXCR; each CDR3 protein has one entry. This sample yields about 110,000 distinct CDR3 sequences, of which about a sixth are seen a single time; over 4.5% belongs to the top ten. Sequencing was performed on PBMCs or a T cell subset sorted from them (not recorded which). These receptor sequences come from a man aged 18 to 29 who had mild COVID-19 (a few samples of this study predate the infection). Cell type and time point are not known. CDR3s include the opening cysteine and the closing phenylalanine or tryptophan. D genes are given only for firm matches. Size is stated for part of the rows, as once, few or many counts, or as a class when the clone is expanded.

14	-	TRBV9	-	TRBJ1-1	CASSVVSKDTEAFF	TGTGCCAGCAGCGTAGTTTCGAAAGACACTGAAGCTTTCTTT
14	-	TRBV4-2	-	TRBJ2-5	CASSQEEGNGAQYF	TGTGCCAGCAGCCAAGAAGAGGGGAATGGTGCCCAGTACTTC
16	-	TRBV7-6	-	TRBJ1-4	CASSLGGLYLNEKLFF	TGTGCCAGCAGCTTAGGGGGGCTCTATCTTAATGAAAAACTGTTTTTT
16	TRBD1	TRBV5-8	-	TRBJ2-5	CASSLGDRGRGETQYF	TGTGCCAGCAGCTTGGGGGACAGGGGACGGGGAGAGACCCAGTACTTC
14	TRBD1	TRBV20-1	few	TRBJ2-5	CSADPAGGRETQYF	TGCAGTGCCGACCCCGCAGGGGGCCGGGAGACCCAGTACTTC
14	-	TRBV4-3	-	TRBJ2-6	CASSQPGGANVLTF	TGCGCCAGCAGCCAGCCGGGGGGGGCCAACGTCCTGACTTTC
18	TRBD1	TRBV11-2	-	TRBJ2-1	CASSKWGQGARRSNEQFF	TGTGCCAGCAGCAAGTGGGGACAGGGGGCCCGGAGGAGCAATGAGCAGTTCTTC
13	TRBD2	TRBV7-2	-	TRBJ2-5	CASGRGGQETQYF	TGTGCCAGTGGACGGGGGGGCCAAGAGACCCAGTACTTC
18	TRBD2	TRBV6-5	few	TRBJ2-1	CASRRGLAGGSSYNEQFF	TGTGCCAGCAGGAGGGGACTAGCGGGGGGGAGCTCCTACAATGAGCAGTTCTTC
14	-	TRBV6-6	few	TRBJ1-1	CASSYGGINTEAFF	TGTGCCAGCAGTTACGGAGGGATAAACACTGAAGCTTTCTTT
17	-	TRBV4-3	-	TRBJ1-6	CASSQVKGSSYNSPLHF	TGCGCCAGCAGCCAGGTTAAAGGGAGCTCCTATAATTCACCCCTCCACTTT
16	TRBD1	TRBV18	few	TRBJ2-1	CASSPQRDRDNNEQFF	TGTGCCAGCTCACCACAAAGGGACAGGGACAACAATGAGCAGTTCTTC
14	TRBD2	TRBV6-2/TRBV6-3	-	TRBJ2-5	CASTRAGAEETQYF	TGTGCCAGCACGCGAGCGGGGGCCGAGGAGACCCAGTACTTC
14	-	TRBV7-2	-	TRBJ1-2	CASSSGRGGFGYTF	TGTGCCAGCAGCTCCGGGAGAGGGGGATTTGGCTACACCTTC
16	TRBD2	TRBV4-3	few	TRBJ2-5	CASSRNGLAGRETQYF	TGCGCCAGCAGCCGGAACGGACTAGCGGGGCGAGAGACCCAGTACTTC
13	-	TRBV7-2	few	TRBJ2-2	CASSLRVDGELFF	TGTGCCAGCAGCTTAAGAGTGGACGGGGAGCTGTTTTTT
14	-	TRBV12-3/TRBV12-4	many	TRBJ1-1	CASSLQTMNTEAFF	TGTGCCAGCAGCCTTCAGACCATGAACACTGAAGCTTTCTTT
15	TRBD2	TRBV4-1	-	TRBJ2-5	CASSQDPAGDETQYF	TGCGCCAGCAGCCAAGATCCGGCGGGGGATGAGACCCAGTACTTC
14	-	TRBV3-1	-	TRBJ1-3	CASSQLISGNTIYF	TGTGCCAGCAGCCAACTGATATCTGGAAACACCATATATTTT
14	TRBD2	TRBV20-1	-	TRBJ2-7	CSAGLAGTTYEQYF	TGCAGTGCCGGACTAGCGGGGACCACCTACGAGCAGTACTTC
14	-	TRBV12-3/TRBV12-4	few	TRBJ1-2	CATRGGVFAYGYTF	TGTGCCACCCGAGGAGGGGTTTTCGCCTATGGCTACACCTTC
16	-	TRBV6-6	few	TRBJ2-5	CASTLTPQGSQETQYF	TGTGCCAGCACTCTCACGCCTCAGGGGAGCCAAGAGACCCAGTACTTC
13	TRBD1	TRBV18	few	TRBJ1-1	CATTGDQNTEAFF	TGTGCCACCACAGGGGACCAGAACACTGAAGCTTTCTTT
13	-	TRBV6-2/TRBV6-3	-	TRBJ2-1	CASLGTSYNEQFF	TGTGCCAGCCTCGGTACCTCCTACAATGAGCAGTTCTTC
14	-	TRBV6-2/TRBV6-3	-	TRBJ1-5	CASSYSSGNQPQHF	TGTGCCAGCAGTTACTCGAGCGGCAATCAGCCCCAGCATTTT
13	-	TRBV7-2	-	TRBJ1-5	CASSPLPGQPQHF	TGTGCCAGCAGCCCCCTGCCAGGTCAGCCCCAGCATTTT
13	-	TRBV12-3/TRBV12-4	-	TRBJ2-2	CAIEAGVAGELFF	TGTGCAATCGAGGCAGGGGTCGCCGGGGAGCTGTTTTTT
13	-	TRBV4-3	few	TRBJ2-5	CASSHGVQETQYF	TGCGCCAGCAGCCACGGGGTACAAGAGACCCAGTACTTC
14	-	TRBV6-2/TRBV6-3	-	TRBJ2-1	CASSYSDSKNEQFF	TGTGCCAGCAGTTACTCAGACAGTAAAAATGAGCAGTTCTTC
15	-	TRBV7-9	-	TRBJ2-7	CASSSRGRGSYEQYF	TGTGCCAGCAGCTCCAGGGGTCGGGGCTCCTACGAGCAGTACTTC
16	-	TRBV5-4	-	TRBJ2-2	CASSLAPGLNTGELFF	TGTGCCAGCAGCTTAGCTCCAGGACTGAACACCGGGGAGCTGTTTTTT
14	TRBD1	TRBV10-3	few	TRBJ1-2	CAISGQGTNYGYTF	TGTGCCATCAGCGGACAGGGGACTAACTATGGCTACACCTTC
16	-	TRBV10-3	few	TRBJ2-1	CAISPGGNTGYNEQFF	TGTGCCATCAGCCCAGGGGGGAACACCGGTTACAATGAGCAGTTCTTC
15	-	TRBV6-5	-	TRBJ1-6	CASSYSGAGLSPLHF	TGTGCCAGCAGTTACTCAGGAGCAGGCCTTTCACCCCTCCACTTT
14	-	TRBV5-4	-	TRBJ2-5	CASSPQYLQETQYF	TGTGCCAGCAGCCCACAGTACCTCCAAGAGACCCAGTACTTC
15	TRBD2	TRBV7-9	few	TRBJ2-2	CASPPLAGDTGELFF	TGTGCCAGCCCACCCCTAGCGGGGGACACCGGGGAGCTGTTTTTT
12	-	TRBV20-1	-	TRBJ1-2	CSAGSGTYGYTF	TGCAGTGCGGGTTCAGGGACGTATGGCTACACCTTC
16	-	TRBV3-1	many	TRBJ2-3	CASSQKGWGDLDTQYF	TGTGCCAGCAGCCAAAAAGGATGGGGCGACCTCGATACGCAGTATTTT
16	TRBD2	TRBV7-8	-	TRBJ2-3	CASSLVGLAGPDTQYF	TGTGCCAGCAGCTTAGTAGGACTAGCGGGTCCAGATACGCAGTATTTT
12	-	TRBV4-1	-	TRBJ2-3	CASSEGGDTQYF	TGCGCCAGCAGCGAAGGGGGAGATACGCAGTATTTT
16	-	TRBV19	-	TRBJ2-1	CASSPGDGLSYNEQFF	TGTGCCAGTAGTCCAGGGGACGGACTCTCCTACAATGAGCAGTTCTTC
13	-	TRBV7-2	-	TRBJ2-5	CASSFLTEETQYF	TGTGCCAGCAGCTTCTTAACAGAAGAGACCCAGTACTTC
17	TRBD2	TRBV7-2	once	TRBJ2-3	CASSSIQRGTSTDTQYF	TGTGCCAGCAGCTCCATCCAGCGGGGCACTAGCACAGATACGCAGTATTTT
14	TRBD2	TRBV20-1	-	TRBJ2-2	CSAKRGGNTGELFF	TGCAGTGCGAAGCGGGGGGGGAACACCGGGGAGCTGTTTTTT
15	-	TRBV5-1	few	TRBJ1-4	CASSLDRATNEKLFF	TGCGCCAGCAGCTTGGACCGGGCAACTAATGAAAAACTGTTTTTT
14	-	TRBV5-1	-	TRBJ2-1	CASSSLGLDNEQFF	TGCGCCAGCAGCTCGTTGGGCCTGGACAATGAGCAGTTCTTC
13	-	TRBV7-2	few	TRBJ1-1	CASSRQQNTEAFF	TGTGCCAGCAGCCGACAGCAGAACACTGAAGCTTTCTTT
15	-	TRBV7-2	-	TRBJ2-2	CASSRITAGTGELFF	TGTGCCAGCAGCCGTATCACAGCAGGGACCGGGGAGCTGTTTTTT
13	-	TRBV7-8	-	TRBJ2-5	CASKWRGGETQYF	TGTGCCAGCAAATGGAGGGGAGGAGAGACCCAGTACTTC
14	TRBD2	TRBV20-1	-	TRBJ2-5	CSARVGGSQETQYF	TGCAGTGCTAGAGTCGGGGGGAGCCAAGAGACCCAGTACTTC
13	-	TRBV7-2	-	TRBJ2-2	CASTRGNTGELFF	TGTGCCAGCACCCGCGGGAACACCGGGGAGCTGTTTTTT
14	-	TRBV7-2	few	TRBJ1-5	CASSPDGTYQPQHF	TGTGCCAGCAGCCCCGACGGCACCTATCAGCCCCAGCATTTT
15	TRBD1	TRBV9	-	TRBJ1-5	CASSASGGQDQPQHF	TGTGCCAGCAGTGCCTCAGGGGGCCAAGATCAGCCCCAGCATTTT
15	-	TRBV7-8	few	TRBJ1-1	CASSLRTLMNTEAFF	TGTGCCAGCAGCTTGAGGACCCTGATGAACACTGAAGCTTTCTTT
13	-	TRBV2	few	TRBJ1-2	CASSELAGGGYTF	TGTGCCAGCAGCGAACTGGCGGGCGGTGGCTACACCTTC
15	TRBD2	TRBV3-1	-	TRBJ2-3	CASSPTSGDTDTQYF	TGTGCCAGCAGCCCGACTAGCGGGGATACAGATACGCAGTATTTT
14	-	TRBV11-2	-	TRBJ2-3	CASSLAKGVYTQYF	TGTGCCAGCAGCTTAGCCAAAGGGGTGTATACGCAGTATTTT
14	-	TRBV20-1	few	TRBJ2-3	CSAGGGRGTDTQYF	TGCAGTGCTGGGGGTGGGCGTGGCACAGATACGCAGTATTTT